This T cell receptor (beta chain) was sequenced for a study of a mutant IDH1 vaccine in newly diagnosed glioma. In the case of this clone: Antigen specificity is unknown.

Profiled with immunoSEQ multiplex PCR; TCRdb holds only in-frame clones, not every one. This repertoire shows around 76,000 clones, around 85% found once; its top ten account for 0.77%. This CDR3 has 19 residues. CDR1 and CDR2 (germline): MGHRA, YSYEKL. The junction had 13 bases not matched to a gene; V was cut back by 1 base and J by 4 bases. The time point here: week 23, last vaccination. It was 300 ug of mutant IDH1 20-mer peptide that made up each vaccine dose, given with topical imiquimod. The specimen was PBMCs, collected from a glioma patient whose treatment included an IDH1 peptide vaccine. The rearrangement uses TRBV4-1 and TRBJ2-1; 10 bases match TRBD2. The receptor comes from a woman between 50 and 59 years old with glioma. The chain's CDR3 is CASSQARRGHSGRYNEQFF. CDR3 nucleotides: TGCGCCAGCAGCCAAGCACGCCGGGGGCATAGCGGGAGGTACAATGAGCAGTTCTTC.